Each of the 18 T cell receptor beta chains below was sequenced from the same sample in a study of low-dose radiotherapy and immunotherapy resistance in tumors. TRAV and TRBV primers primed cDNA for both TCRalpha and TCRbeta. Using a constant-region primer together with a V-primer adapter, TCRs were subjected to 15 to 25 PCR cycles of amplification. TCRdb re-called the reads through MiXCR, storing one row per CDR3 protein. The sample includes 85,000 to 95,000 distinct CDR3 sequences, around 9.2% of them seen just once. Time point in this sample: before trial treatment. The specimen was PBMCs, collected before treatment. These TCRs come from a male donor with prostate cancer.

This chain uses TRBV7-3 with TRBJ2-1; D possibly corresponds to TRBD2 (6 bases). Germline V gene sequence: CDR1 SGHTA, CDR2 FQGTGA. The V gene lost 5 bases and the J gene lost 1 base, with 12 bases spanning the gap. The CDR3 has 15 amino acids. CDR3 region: CASSNSGGSYNEQFF. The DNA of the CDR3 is TGTGCCAGCAGCAATAGCGGAGGGTCCTACAATGAGCAGTTCTTC.

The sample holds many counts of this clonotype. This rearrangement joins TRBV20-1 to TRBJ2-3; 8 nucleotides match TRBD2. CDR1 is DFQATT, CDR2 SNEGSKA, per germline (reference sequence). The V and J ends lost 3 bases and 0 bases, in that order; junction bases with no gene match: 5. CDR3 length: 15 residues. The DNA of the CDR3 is TGCAGTGCTAGTAGTCCTAGCGGGAGCACAGATACGCAGTATTTT. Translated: CSASSPSGSTDTQYF.

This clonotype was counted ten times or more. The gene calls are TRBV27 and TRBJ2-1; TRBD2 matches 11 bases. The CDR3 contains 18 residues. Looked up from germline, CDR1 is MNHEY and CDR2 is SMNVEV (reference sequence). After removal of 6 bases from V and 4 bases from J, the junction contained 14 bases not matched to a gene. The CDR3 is CASSQTSGRAMGYNEQFF. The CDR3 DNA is TGTGCCAGCAGCCAAACTAGCGGGAGAGCGATGGGGTACAATGAGCAGTTCTTC.

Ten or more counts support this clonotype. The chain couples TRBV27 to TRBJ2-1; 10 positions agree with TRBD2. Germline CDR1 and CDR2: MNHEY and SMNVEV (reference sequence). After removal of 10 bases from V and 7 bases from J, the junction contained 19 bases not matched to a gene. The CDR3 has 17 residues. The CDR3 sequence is CATKSGNSGRFRNEQFF. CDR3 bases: TGTGCCACCAAGTCAGGAAATAGCGGGAGGTTTCGTAATGAGCAGTTCTTC.

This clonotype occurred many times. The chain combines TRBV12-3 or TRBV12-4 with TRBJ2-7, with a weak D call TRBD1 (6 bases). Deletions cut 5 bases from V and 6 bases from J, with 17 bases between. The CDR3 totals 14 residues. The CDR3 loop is CASSRQVDLSEQYF. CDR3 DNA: TGTGCCAGCAGTCGACAGGTGGATCTCAGCGAGCAGTACTTC.

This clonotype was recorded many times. The CDR3 region is CASSYSPSGSSNEQFF. DNA for the CDR3: TGTGCCAGCAGTTATTCCCCTAGCGGGAGTTCAAATGAGCAGTTCTTC. This chain connects TRBV6-6 to TRBJ2-1; 10 positions agree with TRBD2. The CDR3 runs 16 residues. The trim removed 3 bases at V and 7 bases at J, leaving 9 bases unmatched. Germline-derived CDR1 and CDR2 are MNHNY and SVGAGI (reference sequence).

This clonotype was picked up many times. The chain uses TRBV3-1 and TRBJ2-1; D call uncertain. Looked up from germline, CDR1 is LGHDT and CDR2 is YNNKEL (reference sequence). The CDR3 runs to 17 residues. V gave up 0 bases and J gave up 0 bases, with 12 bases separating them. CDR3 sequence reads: CASSQEFSQSSYNEQFF. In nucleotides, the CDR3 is TGTGCCAGCAGCCAAGAGTTTTCGCAGAGCTCCTACAATGAGCAGTTCTTC.

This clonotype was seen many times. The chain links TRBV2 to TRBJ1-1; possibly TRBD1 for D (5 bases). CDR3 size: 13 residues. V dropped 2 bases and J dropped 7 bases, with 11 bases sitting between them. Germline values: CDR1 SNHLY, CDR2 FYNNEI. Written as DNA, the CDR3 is TGTGCCAGCAGTGAAAATACGGGGGGTGAAGCTTTCTTT. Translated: CASSENTGGEAFF.

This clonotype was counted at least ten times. This chain's CDR3 is CASSLGHLDRNTIYF. The CDR3 DNA follows: TGTGCCAGCAGCCTAGGACATTTGGACCGAAACACCATATATTTT. The chain recombines TRBV9 with TRBJ1-3, with a weak D call TRBD1 (5 bases). The V end lost 4 bases, the J end lost 5 bases, and 16 bases lay between the germline ends. The CDR3 extends over 15 amino acids. Germline values: CDR1 SGDLS, CDR2 YYNGEE.

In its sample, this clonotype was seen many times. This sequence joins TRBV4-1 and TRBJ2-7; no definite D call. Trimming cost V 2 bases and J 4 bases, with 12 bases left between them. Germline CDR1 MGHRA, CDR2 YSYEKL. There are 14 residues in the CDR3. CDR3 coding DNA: TGCGCCAGCAGCCAAACGGGCAGGCCTTACGAGCAGTACTTC. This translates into CASSQTGRPYEQYF.

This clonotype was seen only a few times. CDR3 sequence reads: CASSLENHSYNEQFF. The CDR3 region has the DNA TGTGCCAGCAGTTTAGAGAATCACTCCTACAATGAGCAGTTCTTC. The V gene is TRBV28, the J gene TRBJ2-1; D is ambiguous. Germline CDR1 reads MDHEN; CDR2 reads SYDVKM. CDR3 length: 15 amino acids. The ends were cut back, 2 bases at V and 0 bases at J, with 8 bases in the middle.

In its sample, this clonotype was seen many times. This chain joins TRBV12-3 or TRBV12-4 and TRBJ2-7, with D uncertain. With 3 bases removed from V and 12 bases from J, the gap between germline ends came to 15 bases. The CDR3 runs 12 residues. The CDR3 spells CASSFSARVLYF. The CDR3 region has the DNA TGTGCCAGCAGTTTTTCGGCTAGAGTCTTGTACTTC.

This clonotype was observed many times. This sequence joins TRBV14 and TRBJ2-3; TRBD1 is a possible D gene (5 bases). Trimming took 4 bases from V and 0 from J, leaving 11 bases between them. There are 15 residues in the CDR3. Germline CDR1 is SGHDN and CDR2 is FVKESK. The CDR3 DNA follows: TGTGCCAGCAGCCCAGGGCGATCTAGCACAGATACGCAGTATTTT. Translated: CASSPGRSSTDTQYF.

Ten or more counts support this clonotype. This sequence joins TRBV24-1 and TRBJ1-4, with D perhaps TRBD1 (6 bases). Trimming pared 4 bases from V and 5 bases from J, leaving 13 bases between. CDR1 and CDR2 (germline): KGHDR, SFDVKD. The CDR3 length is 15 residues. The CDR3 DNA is TGTGCCACCAGTGACACAGGGATGGGGAATGAAAAACTGTTTTTT. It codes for CATSDTGMGNEKLFF.

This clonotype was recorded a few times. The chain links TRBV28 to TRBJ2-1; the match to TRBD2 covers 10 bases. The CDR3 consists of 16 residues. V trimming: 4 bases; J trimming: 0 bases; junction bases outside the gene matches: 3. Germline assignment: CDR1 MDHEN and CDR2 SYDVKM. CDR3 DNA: TGTGCCAGCAGTTCCCTAGCGGGAGTCTCCTACAATGAGCAGTTCTTC. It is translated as CASSSLAGVSYNEQFF. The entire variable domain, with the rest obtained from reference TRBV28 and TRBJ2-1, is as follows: DVKVTQSSRYLVKRTGEKVFLECVQDMDHENMFWYRQDPGLGLRLIYFSYDVKMKEKGDIPEGYSVSREKKERFSLILESASTNQTSMYLCASSSLAGVSYNEQFFGPGTRLTVL.

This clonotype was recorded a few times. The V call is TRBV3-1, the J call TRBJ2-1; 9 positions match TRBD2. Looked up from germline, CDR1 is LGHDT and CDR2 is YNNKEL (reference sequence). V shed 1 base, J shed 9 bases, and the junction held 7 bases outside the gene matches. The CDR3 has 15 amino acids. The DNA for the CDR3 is TGTGCCAGCAGCCAAGTCGGCGGGAGGGCGGCTGAGCAGTTCTTC. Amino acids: CASSQVGGRAAEQFF.

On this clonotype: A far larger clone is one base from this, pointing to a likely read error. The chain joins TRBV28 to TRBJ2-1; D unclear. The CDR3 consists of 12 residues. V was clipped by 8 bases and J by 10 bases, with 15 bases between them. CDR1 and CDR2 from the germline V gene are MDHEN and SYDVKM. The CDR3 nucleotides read TGTGCCAGCCTCAGGAGCTCCTACGAGCAGTTCTTC. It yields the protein CASLRSSYEQFF.

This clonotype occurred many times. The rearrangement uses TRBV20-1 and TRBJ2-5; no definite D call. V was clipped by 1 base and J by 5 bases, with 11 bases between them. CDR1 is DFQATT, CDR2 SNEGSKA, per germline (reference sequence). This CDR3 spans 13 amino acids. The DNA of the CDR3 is TGCAGTGCTAGAGCGGCGACACGGGAGACCCAGTACTTC. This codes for CSARAATRETQYF.